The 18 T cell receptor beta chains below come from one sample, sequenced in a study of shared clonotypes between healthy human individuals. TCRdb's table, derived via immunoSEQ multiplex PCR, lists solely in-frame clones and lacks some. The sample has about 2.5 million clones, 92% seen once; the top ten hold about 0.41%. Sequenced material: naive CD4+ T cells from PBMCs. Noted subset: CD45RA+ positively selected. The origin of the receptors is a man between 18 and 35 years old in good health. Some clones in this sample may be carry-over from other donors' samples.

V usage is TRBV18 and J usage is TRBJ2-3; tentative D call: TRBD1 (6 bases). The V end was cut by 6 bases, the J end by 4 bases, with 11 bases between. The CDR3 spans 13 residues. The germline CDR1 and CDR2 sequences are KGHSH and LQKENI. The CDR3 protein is CASSREGADTQYF. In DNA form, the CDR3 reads TGTGCCAGCTCCCGCGAGGGGGCAGATACGCAGTATTTT.

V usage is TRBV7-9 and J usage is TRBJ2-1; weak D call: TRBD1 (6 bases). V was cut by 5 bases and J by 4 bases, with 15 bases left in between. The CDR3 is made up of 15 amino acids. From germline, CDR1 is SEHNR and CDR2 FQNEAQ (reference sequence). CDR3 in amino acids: CASSPGRQEYNEQFF. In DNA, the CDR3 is TGTGCCAGCAGCCCCGGCCGACAGGAATACAATGAGCAGTTCTTC.

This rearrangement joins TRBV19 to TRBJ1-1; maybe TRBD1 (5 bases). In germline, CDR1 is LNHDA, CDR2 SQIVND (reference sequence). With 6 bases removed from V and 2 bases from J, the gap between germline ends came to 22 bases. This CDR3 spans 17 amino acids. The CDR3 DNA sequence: TGTGCCAGTAGGCCTCGAGGGGACCTTTCCGAAAACACTGAAGCTTTCTTT. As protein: CASRPRGDLSENTEAFF.

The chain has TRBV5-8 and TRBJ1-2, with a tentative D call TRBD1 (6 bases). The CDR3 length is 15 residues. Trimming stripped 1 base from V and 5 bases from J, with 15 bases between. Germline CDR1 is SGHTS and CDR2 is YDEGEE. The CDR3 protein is CASSLSQGFTYGYTF. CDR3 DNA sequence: TGTGCCAGCAGCTTGTCACAGGGTTTTACTTATGGCTACACCTTC.

The CDR3 spells CASSLSTRLAYYNEQFF. DNA for the CDR3: TGTGCCAGCAGTTTATCCACTCGACTAGCGTACTACAATGAGCAGTTCTTC. The genes are TRBV28 and TRBJ2-1, with 8 bases lining up with TRBD2. The CDR3 runs 17 residues. Germline CDR1 is MDHEN and CDR2 is SYDVKM. After removal of 1 base from V and 3 bases from J, the junction contained 8 bases not matched to a gene.

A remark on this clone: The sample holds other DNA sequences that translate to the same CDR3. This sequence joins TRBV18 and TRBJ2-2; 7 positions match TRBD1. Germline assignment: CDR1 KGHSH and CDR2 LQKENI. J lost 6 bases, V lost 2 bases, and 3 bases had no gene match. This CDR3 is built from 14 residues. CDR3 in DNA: TGTGCCAGCTCACCAAGGACAGGTGCCGGGGAGCTGTTTTTT. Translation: CASSPRTGAGELFF.

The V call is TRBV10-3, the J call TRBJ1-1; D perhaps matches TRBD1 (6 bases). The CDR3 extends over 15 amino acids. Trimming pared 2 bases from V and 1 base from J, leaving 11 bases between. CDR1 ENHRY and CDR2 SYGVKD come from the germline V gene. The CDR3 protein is CAISEAGHRNTEAFF. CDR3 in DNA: TGTGCCATCAGTGAGGCGGGACATAGGAACACTGAAGCTTTCTTT.

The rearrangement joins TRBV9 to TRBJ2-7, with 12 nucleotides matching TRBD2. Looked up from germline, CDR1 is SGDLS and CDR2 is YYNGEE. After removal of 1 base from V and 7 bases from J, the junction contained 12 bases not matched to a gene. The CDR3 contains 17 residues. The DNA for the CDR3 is TGTGCCAGCAGCGTATCCGGGTCACTAGCGGGAGGTCTAGAGCAGTACTTC. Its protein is CASSVSGSLAGGLEQYF.

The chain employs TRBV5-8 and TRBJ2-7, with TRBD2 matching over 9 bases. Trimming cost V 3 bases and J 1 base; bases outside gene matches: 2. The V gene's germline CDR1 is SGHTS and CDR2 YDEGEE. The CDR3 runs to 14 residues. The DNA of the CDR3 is TGTGCCAGCAGCTCGCGGGAGGGGTCCTACGAGCAGTACTTC. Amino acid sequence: CASSSREGSYEQYF.

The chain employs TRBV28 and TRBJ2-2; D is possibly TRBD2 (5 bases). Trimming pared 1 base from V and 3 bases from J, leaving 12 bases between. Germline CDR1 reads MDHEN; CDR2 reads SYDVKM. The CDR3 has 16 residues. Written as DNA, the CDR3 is TGTGCCAGCAGTTTATCTGTGGGAGTAGACACCGGGGAGCTGTTTTTT. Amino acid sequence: CASSLSVGVDTGELFF.

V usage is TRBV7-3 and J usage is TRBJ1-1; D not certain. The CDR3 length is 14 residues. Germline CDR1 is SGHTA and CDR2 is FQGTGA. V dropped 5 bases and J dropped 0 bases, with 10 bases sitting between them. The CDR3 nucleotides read TGTGCCAGCAGCGCAACCAGAATGAACACTGAAGCTTTCTTT. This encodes CASSATRMNTEAFF.

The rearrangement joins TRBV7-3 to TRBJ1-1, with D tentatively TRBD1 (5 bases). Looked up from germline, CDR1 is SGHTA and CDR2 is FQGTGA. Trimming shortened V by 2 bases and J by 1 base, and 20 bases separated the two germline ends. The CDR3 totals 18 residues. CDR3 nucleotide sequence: TGTGCCAGCAGCTTACTTCCGATGGGGGACCCTGCGAACACTGAAGCTTTCTTT. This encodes CASSLLPMGDPANTEAFF.

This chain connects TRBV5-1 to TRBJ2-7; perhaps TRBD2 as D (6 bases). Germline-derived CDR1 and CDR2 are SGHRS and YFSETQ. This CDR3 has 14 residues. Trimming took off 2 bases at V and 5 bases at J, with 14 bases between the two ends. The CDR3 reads CASSFIGGPHEQYF. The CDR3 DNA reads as TGCGCCAGCAGCTTCATCGGGGGTCCCCACGAGCAGTACTTC.

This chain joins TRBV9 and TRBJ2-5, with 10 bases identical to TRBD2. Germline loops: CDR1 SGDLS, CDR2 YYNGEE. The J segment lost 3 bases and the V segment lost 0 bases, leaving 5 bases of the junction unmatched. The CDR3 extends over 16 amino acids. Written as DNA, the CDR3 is TGTGCCAGCAGCGTAGCTACACTAGCGGGAAAAGAGACCCAGTACTTC. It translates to CASSVATLAGKETQYF.

CDR3: CASSSKEGAPRETQYF. CDR3 coding DNA: TGTGCCAGCAGCTCCAAGGAGGGAGCACCTCGAGAGACCCAGTACTTC. The rearrangement uses TRBV27 and TRBJ2-5; D might be TRBD2 (6 bases). The CDR3 is 16 amino acids. Looked up from germline, CDR1 is MNHEY and CDR2 is SMNVEV (reference sequence). The ends were cut back, 6 bases at V and 4 bases at J, with 21 bases in the middle.

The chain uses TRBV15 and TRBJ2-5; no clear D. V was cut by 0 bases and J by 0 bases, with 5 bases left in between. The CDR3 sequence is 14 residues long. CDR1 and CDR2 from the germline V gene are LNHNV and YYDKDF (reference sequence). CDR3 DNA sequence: TGTGCCACCAGCAGAGATCTGTACCAAGAGACCCAGTACTTC. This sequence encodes CATSRDLYQETQYF.

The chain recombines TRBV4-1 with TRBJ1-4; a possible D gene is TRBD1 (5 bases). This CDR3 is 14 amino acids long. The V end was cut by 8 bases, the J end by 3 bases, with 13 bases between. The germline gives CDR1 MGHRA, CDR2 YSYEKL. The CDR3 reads CASGSSGPNEKLFF. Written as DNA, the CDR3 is TGCGCCAGCGGCTCCTCGGGGCCTAATGAAAAACTGTTTTTT.

The CDR3 protein is CASSLTPTSAITYNEQFF. Written as DNA, the CDR3 is TGCGCCAGCAGCTTAACACCTACTAGCGCCATTACTTACAATGAGCAGTTCTTC. The genes are TRBV5-1 and TRBJ2-1; TRBD2 matches at 7 bases. CDR3 length: 18 amino acids. V dropped 2 bases and J dropped 4; count of bases not matched to a gene: 15. Germline V CDR1 and CDR2: SGHRS, YFSETQ.